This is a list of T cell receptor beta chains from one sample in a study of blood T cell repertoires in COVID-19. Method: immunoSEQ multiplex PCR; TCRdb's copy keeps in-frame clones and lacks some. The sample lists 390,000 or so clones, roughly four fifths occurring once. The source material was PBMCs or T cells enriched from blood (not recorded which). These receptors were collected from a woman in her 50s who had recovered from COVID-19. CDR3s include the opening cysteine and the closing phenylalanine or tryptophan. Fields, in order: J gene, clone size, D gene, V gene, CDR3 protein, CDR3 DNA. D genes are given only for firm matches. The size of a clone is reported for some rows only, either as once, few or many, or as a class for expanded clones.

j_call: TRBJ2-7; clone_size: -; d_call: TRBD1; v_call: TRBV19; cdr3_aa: CASSIGGQGYEQYF; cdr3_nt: TGTGCCAGTAGTATAGGAGGACAGGGCTACGAGCAGTACTTC
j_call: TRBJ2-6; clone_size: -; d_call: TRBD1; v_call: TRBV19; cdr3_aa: CASSISTGVGSGANVLTF; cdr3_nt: TGTGCCAGTAGTATTAGTACAGGGGTGGGCTCTGGGGCCAACGTCCTGACTTTC
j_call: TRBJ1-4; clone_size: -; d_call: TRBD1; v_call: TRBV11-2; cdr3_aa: CASSPGQTTNEKLFF; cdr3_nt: TGTGCCAGCAGCCCGGGACAGACAACTAATGAAAAACTGTTTTTT
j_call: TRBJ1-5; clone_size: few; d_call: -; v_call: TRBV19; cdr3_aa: CASESQGWGQPQHF; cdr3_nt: TGTGCCAGTGAGTCTCAGGGGTGGGGTCAGCCCCAGCATTTT
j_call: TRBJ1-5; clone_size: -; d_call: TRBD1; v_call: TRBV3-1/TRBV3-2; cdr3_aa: CASSPTTGAGNQPQHF; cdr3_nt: TGTGCCAGCAGCCCTACCACAGGGGCAGGTAATCAGCCCCAGCATTTT
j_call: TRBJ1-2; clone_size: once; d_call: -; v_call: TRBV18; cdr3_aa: CASSPDTREEYTF; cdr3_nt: TGTGCCAGCTCGCCCGACACACGGGAGGAGTACACCTTC
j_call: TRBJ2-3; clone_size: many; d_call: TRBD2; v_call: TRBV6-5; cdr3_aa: CASSSNSGGYSTQYF; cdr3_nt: TGTGCCAGCAGTAGTAATAGCGGGGGGTATAGTACGCAGTATTTT
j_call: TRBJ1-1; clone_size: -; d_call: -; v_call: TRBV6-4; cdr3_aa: CASSAQENTEAFF; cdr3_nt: TGTGCCAGCAGCGCACAGGAGAACACTGAAGCTTTCTTT
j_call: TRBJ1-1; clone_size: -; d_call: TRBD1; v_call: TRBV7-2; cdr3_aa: CASSSQGANTEAFF; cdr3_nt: TGTGCCAGCAGCTCACAGGGGGCCAACACTGAAGCTTTCTTT
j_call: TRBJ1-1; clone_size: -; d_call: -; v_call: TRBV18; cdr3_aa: CASSPVTANTEAFF; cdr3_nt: TGTGCCAGCTCACCGGTCACAGCGAACACTGAAGCTTTCTTT
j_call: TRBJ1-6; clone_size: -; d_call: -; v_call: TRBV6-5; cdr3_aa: CASGDTSSYNSPLHF; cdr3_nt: TGTGCCAGTGGGGACACCAGCTCCTATAATTCACCCCTCCACTTT
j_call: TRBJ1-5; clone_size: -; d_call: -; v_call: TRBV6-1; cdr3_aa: CASSDGLRGNQPQHF; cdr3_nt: TGTGCCAGCAGTGATGGTCTGAGGGGCAATCAGCCCCAGCATTTT
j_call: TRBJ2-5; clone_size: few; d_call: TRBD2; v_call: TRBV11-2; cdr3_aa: CASSSGLAGVGETQYF; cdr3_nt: TGTGCCAGCAGCTCAGGACTAGCGGGAGTTGGGGAGACCCAGTACTTC
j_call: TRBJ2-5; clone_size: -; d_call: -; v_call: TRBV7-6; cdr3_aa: CASSSSPETQYF; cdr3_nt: TGTGCCAGCAGCTCGTCCCCGGAGACCCAGTACTTC
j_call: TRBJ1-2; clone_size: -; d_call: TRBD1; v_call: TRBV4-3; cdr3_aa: CASSQDLVGTGGSGYTF; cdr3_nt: TGCGCCAGCAGCCAAGATCTCGTCGGGACAGGGGGCAGCGGCTACACCTTC
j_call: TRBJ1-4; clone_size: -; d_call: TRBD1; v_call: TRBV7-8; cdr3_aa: CASSSTRQGANEKLFF; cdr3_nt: TGTGCCAGCAGCAGCACGCGGCAGGGGGCTAATGAAAAACTGTTTTTT
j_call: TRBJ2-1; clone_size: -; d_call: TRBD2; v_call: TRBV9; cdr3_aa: CASSAGTNSYNEQFF; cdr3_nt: TGTGCCAGCAGCGCCGGGACTAATTCCTACAATGAGCAGTTCTTC
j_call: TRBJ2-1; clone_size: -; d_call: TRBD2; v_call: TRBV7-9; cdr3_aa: CASSLGGGAFGDNEQFF; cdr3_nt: TGTGCCAGCAGCTTAGGCGGGGGGGCCTTTGGAGACAATGAGCAGTTCTTC
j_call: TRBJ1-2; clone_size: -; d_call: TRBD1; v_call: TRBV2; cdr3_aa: CASSEAGTGFAGYTF; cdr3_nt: TGTGCCAGCAGTGAAGCAGGGACAGGGTTCGCGGGCTACACCTTC
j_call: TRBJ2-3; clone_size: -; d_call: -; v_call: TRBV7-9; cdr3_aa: CSGGTDTQYF; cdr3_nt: TGTTCGGGGGGCACAGATACGCAGTATTTT
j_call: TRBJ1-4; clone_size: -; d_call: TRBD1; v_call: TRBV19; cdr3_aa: CASSIISTGLAEKLFF; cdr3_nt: TGTGCCAGTAGCATCATCTCGACAGGGCTCGCAGAAAAACTGTTTTTT
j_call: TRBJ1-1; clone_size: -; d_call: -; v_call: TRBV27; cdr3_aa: CASSLSPLVGGSTEAFF; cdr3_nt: TGTGCCAGCAGTTTATCACCCCTCGTTGGAGGGAGCACTGAAGCTTTCTTT
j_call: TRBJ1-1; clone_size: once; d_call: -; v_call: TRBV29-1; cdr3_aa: CSVRSGNTEAFF; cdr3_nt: TGCAGCGTACGGAGTGGGAACACTGAAGCTTTCTTT
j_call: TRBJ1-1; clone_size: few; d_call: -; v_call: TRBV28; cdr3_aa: CASIRPSGPEAFF; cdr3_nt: TGTGCCAGCATACGCCCTAGTGGCCCTGAAGCTTTCTTT
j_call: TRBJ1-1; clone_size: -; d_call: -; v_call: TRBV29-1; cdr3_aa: CSVSVQGGPEAFF; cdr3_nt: TGCAGCGTTTCAGTCCAGGGTGGTCCTGAAGCTTTCTTT
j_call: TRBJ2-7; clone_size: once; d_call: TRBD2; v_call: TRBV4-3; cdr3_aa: CASSIGLAGYEQYF; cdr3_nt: TGCGCCAGCAGCATAGGACTAGCGGGCTACGAGCAGTACTTC
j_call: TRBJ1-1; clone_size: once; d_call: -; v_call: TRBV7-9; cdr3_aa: CASIEGGLNTEAFF; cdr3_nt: TGTGCCAGCATTGAAGGGGGTCTGAACACTGAAGCTTTCTTT
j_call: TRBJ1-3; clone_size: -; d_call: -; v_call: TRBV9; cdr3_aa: CASSAQGRTPGNTIYF; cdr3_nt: TGTGCCAGCAGCGCCCAAGGGAGGACTCCTGGAAACACCATATATTTT
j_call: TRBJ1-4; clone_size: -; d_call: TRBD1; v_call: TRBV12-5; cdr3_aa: CASGLGTGANEKLFF; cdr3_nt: TGTGCTAGTGGTTTGGGGACAGGGGCTAATGAAAAACTGTTTTTT
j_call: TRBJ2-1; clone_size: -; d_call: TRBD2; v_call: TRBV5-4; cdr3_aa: CASSVPGAGADNEQFF; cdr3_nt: TGTGCCAGCAGCGTCCCTGGAGCGGGGGCGGACAATGAGCAGTTCTTC
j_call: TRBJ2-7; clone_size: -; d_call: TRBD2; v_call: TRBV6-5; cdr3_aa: CASSPQRDGYEQYF; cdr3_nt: TGTGCCAGCAGCCCCCAGCGGGACGGCTACGAGCAGTACTTC
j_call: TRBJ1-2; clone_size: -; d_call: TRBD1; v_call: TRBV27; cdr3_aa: CASSSTGYGYTF; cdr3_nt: TGTGCCAGCAGTTCGACAGGGTATGGCTACACCTTC
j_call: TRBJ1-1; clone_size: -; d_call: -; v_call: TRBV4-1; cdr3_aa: CASSQEPGSRAFF; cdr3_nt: TGCGCCAGCAGCCAAGAGCCGGGGTCCCGGGCTTTCTTT
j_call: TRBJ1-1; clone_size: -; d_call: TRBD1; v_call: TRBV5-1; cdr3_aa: CASSQGQGTNTEAFF; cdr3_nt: TGCGCCAGCAGCCAAGGACAGGGGACGAACACTGAAGCTTTCTTT
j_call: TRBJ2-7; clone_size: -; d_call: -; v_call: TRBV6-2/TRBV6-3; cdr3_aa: CASSHRSYEQYF; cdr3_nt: TGTGCCAGCAGTCACAGATCCTACGAGCAGTACTTC
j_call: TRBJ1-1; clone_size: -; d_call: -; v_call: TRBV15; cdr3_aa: CATSAETGLGTEAFF; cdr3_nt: TGTGCCACCAGCGCCGAAACAGGATTGGGCACTGAAGCTTTCTTT
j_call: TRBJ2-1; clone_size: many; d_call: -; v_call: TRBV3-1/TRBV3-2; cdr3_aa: CASSPNVGSEQFF; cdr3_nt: TGTGCCAGCAGCCCCAACGTCGGGTCCGAGCAGTTCTTC
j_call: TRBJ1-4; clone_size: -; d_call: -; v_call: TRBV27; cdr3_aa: CASRPGTTRRKLFF; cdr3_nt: TGTGCCAGCCGACCCGGGACAACACGGCGAAAACTGTTTTTT
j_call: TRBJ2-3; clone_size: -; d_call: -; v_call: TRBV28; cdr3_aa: CASSSPSDTTDTQYF; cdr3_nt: TGTGCCAGCAGTAGTCCCTCGGACACCACAGATACGCAGTATTTT
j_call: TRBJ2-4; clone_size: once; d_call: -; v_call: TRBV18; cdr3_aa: CASSPTLGPENIQYF; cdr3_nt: TGTGCCAGCTCACCAACTCTGGGGCCCGAAAACATTCAGTACTTC
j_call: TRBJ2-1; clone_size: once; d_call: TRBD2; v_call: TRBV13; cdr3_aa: CASSPSASGEDNEQFF; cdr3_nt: TGTGCCAGCAGCCCGTCTGCTAGCGGGGAGGACAATGAGCAGTTCTTC